This T cell receptor beta chain emerged from a study of T cell repertoires in cytomegalovirus infection. In its sample, this clonotype was seen many times. TCRdb passed the reads through MiXCR, listing each CDR3 protein once. The repertoire has some 350,000 distinct CDR3 sequences, around 18% of them found once; the top ten carry roughly 8.7%. The receptor's source is a human donor in good health (CMV status not recorded). Some clones in this sample may be carry-over from other donors' samples. Sequencing was carried out using PBMCs.

The CDR3 loop reads CASRGLGQGFSGNTIYF. The CDR3 coding sequence is TGTGCCAGCAGGGGGTTGGGACAGGGTTTTTCTGGAAACACCATATATTTT. This chain uses TRBV12-3 or TRBV12-4 with TRBJ1-3; 9 nucleotides agree with TRBD1. With V trimmed by 6 bases and J by 1 base, 10 bases remained unmatched. The CDR3 runs 17 residues.